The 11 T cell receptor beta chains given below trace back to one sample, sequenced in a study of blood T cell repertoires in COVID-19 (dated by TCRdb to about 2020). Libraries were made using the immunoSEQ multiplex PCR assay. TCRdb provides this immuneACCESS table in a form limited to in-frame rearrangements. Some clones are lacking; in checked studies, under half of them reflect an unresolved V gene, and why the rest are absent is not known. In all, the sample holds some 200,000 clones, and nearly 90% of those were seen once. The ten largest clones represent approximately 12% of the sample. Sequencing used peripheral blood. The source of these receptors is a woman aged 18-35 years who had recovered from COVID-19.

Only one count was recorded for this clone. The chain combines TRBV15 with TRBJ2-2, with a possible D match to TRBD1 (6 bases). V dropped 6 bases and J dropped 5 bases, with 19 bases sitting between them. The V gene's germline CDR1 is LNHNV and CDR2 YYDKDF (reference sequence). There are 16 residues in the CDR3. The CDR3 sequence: CATSHPRQAWTGELFF. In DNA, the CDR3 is TGTGCCACCAGTCACCCTAGACAGGCCTGGACCGGGGAGCTGTTTTTT.

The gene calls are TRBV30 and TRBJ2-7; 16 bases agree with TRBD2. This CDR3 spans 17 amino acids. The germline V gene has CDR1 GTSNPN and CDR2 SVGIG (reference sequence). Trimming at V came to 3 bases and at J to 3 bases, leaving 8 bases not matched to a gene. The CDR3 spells CAWRGLAGGPSYYEQYF. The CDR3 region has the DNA TGTGCCTGGAGGGGACTAGCGGGAGGGCCTTCCTACTACGAGCAGTACTTC.

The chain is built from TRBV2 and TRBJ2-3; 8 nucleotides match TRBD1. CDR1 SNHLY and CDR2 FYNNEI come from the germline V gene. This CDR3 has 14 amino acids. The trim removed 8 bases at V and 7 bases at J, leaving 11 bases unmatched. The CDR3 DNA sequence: TGTGCCAGCCAGGACAGGGATGGTCGTAATACGCAGTATTTT. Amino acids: CASQDRDGRNTQYF.

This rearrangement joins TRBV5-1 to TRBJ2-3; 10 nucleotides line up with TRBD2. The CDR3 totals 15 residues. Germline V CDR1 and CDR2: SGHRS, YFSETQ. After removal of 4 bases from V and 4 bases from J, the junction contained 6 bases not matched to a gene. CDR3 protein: CASSLTSGTADTQYF. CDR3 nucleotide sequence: TGCGCCAGCAGCCTAACTAGCGGGACGGCAGATACGCAGTATTTT.

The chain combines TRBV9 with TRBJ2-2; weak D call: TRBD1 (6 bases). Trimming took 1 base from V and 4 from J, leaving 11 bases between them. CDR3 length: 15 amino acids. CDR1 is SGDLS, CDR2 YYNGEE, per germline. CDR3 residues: CASSVPDSGTGELFF. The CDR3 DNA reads TGTGCCAGCAGCGTACCGGACAGTGGCACCGGGGAGCTGTTTTTT.

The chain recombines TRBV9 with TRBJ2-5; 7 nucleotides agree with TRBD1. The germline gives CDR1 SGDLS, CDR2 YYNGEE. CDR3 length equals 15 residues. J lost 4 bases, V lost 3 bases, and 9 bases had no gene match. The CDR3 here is CASSAAGTARETQYF. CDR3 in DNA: TGTGCCAGCAGCGCTGCAGGGACAGCTCGAGAGACCCAGTACTTC.

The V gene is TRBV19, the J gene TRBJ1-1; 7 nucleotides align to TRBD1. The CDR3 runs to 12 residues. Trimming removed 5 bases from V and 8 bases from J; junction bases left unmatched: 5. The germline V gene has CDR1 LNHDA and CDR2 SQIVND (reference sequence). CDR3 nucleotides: TGTGCCAGTAGTTTCCGACAGGGAGAAGCTTTCTTT. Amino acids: CASSFRQGEAFF.

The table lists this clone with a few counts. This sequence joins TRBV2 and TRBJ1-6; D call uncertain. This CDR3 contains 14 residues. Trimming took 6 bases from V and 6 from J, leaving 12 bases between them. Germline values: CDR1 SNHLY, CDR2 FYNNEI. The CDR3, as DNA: TGTGCCAGCAGCGATGGAGGTAGTAATTCACCCCTCCACTTT. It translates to CASSDGGSNSPLHF.

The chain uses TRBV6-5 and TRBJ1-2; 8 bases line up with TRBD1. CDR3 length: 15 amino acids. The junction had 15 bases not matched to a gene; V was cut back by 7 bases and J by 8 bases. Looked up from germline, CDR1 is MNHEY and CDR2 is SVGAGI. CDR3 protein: CASISPRQGAEGYTF. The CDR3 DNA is TGTGCCAGCATTTCCCCCCGGCAGGGGGCGGAGGGCTACACCTTC.

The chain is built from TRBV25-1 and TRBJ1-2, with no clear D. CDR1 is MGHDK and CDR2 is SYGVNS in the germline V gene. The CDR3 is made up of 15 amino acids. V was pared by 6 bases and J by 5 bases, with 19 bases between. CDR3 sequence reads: CASSDVAGPSYGYTF. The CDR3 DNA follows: TGTGCCAGCAGCGACGTGGCAGGCCCATCGTATGGCTACACCTTC.

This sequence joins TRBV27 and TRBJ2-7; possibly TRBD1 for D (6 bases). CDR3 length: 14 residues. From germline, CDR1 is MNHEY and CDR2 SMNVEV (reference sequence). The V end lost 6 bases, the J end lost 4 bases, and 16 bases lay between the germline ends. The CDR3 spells CASRNLGTLYEQYF. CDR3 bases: TGTGCCAGCAGGAACCTCGGGACACTATACGAGCAGTACTTC.